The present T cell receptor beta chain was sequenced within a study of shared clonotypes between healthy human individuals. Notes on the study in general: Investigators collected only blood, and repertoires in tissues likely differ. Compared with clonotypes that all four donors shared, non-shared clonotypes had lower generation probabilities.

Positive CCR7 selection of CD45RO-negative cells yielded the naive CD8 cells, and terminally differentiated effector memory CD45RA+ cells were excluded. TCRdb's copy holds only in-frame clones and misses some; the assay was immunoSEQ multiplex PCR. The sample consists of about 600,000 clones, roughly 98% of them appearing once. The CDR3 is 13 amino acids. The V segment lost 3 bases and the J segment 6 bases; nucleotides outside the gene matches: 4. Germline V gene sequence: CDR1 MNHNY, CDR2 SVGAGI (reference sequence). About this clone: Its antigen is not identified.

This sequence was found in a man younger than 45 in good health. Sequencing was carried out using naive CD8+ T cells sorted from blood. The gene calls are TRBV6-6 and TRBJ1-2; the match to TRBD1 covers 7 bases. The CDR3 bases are TGTGCCAGCAGTTATTACGGGACAGATGGCTACACCTTC. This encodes CASSYYGTDGYTF.